This TCR beta chain comes out of a study of blood T cells in healthy people across ages. Whole-study findings and limits: A greater number of naive CD4+ cells and higher diversity distinguished long-lived donors from aged donors.

Every donor provided roughly 10 milliliters of peripheral blood. Together with a sample-barcoded 5' primer, a J-beta primer mix was included in a second PCR lasting roughly 6 to 12 cycles. TCRdb reprocessed the 5' RACE reads with MiXCR, giving one entry per CDR3 protein. The table lists 1.6 million or so distinct CDR3 sequences, roughly 32% of them singletons. Trimming took 2 bases from V and 7 from J; bases not matched to a gene: 13. Germline V CDR1 and CDR2: MGHRA, YSYEKL. This CDR3 region has 17 residues. A note on this clonotype: Its antigen remains unidentified.

The sequenced sample consisted of blood. The receptor's source is a woman aged 25 to 39 in good health. This sequence joins TRBV4-1 and TRBJ2-1; the match to TRBD2 covers 8 bases. The CDR3 region is CASSQSGGLGSGNEQFF. Written as DNA, the CDR3 is TGCGCCAGCAGCCAAAGCGGGGGCCTGGGGAGTGGGAATGAGCAGTTCTTC.